This T cell receptor beta chain was recovered during a study of blood T cell repertoires in COVID-19. At the level of the study: Acute and convalescent COVID-19 specimens originated in the United States, Italy and Spain. The cDNA or gDNA used as material had been derived from T cells, B-cell-depleted T cells, or PBMCs.

Germline trimming cut 0 bases from V and 0 bases from J; bases unmatched to any gene: 1. The CDR3 is made up of 18 amino acids. Germline assignment: CDR1 SGDLS and CDR2 YYNGEE. Original handling: How many nucleated cells were present was estimated from reference gene primer amplification. Sequencing was performed with immunoSEQ multiplex PCR; in TCRdb, only in-frame clones are kept and a portion is missing. V and J calls and clone size are copied from that table; D and trimming were computed from the DNA. This sample has 100,000 to 150,000 clones, with more than 70% found just once. Sequencing input: peripheral blood. The sequence was collected from a human donor in a cohort sampled during active COVID-19. V gene TRBV9 combines with J gene TRBJ2-6, with 12 bases matching TRBD2. The CDR3 region has the DNA TGTGCCAGCAGCGTAGGACTAGCGGGAGTCTCTGGGGCCAACGTCCTGACTTTC. This sequence encodes CASSVGLAGVSGANVLTF.